What follows are 22 T cell receptor beta chains derived from one specimen sequenced in a study of monozygotic twins with inflammatory bowel disease. TCRdb reprocessed the 5' RACE reads; each CDR3 protein has one entry and no DNA is given. The table counts 300,000 to 400,000 distinct CDR3 sequences; 2% to 2.5% lies in the top ten. Sequencing was done on a sample of blood. These receptors all come from a human donor with ulcerative colitis or Crohn's disease, or a healthy co-twin of an affected twin (not recorded which).

This sequence joins TRBV7-9 and TRBJ2-1; the TCRdb call, TRBD2, lacks DNA for checking. Germline V CDR1 and CDR2: SEHNR, FQNEAQ (reference sequence). This CDR3 has 14 residues. CDR3: CASSLQALNNEQFF.

CDR3 loop: CASSPSGGGANEQFF. V is TRBV7-3 and J is TRBJ2-1; the TCRdb call, TRBD2, lacks DNA for checking. The CDR3 runs 15 residues. CDR1 and CDR2 (germline): SGHTA, FQGTGA.

This chain links TRBV28 with TRBJ2-5; TCRdb indicates TRBD2, and absent DNA this call remains unverified. Germline CDR1 reads MDHEN; CDR2 reads SYDVKM. The CDR3 spans 17 residues. The CDR3 loop is CASSPRTSRSRKETQYF.

The chain has TRBV20-1 and TRBJ1-3. Germline CDR1 is DFQATT and CDR2 is SNEGSKA (reference sequence). The CDR3 is made up of 14 amino acids. This chain's CDR3 is CSAGDFSSGNTIYF.

The chain combines TRBV20-1 with TRBJ2-1; TCRdb reports TRBD1, a call that lacks DNA to check it against. CDR1 is DFQATT and CDR2 is SNEGSKA in the germline V gene (reference sequence). The CDR3 covers 16 residues. CDR3 protein: CSARIRGARTYNEQFF.

The chain links TRBV29-1 to TRBJ2-3; TCRdb picks TRBD2, but there is no DNA to check that call. The CDR3 spans 14 residues. Germline V gene sequence: CDR1 SQVTM, CDR2 ANQGSEA. The CDR3 sequence is CSVEASSRADTQYF.

V is TRBV2 and J is TRBJ2-7. In germline, CDR1 is SNHLY, CDR2 FYNNEI. CDR3 size: 15 residues. The CDR3 is CASSEARQGLYEQYF.

The V call is TRBV6-1, the J call TRBJ1-1; TCRdb's D call, TRBD1, is unchecked because there is no DNA. The germline gives CDR1 MNHNS, CDR2 SASEGT. The CDR3 covers 15 residues. This CDR3 reads CASSREQGASTEAFF.

The V call is TRBV5-4, the J call TRBJ2-7; TCRdb's assignment of TRBD1 cannot be checked, as there is no DNA. The CDR3 has 16 residues. In germline, CDR1 is SGHNT, CDR2 YYREEE (reference sequence). CDR3: CASSLMFTGQGYEQYF.

The chain has TRBV4-1 and TRBJ2-4; TCRdb designates TRBD1, a call that cannot be tested without DNA. Germline CDR1 and CDR2: MGHRA and YSYEKL. The CDR3 sequence is 15 residues long. The CDR3 reads CASSQDRQGTNIQYF.

The gene calls are TRBV27 and TRBJ1-2. This CDR3 has 16 amino acids. Per the germline V gene, CDR1 is MNHEY and CDR2 is SMNVEV (reference sequence). The CDR3 region is CASSFSLIGSFYGYTF.

The CDR3 sequence: CASSLGSGSLSYNEQFF. This chain links TRBV5-1 with TRBJ2-1; the TCRdb D gene call, TRBD2, has no DNA to confirm it. The CDR3 loop spans 17 amino acids. The germline gives CDR1 SGHRS, CDR2 YFSETQ.

This CDR3 reads CASSSTGTAPSEQYF. The chain links TRBV11-2 to TRBJ2-7; TCRdb returns TRBD2, unconfirmable since there is no DNA. The CDR3 has 15 residues. The germline CDR1 and CDR2 sequences are SGHAT and FQNNGV.

The chain recombines TRBV5-1 with TRBJ1-2. Germline V gives CDR1 SGHRS, CDR2 YFSETQ. CDR3 length: 13 residues. CDR3 region: CASSLEGIFGYTF.

The chain recombines TRBV20-1 with TRBJ2-3; TCRdb picks TRBD2, but there is no DNA to check that call. Germline CDR1 DFQATT, CDR2 SNEGSKA (reference sequence). CDR3 length: 15 residues. CDR3 sequence reads: CSASGLAAPTDTQYF.

V is TRBV27 and J is TRBJ2-3; without DNA, the TCRdb call of TRBD1 cannot be checked. The CDR3 extends over 14 amino acids. Germline CDR1 MNHEY, CDR2 SMNVEV (reference sequence). This CDR3 reads CARPTERATDTQYF.

The V and J genes are TRBV9 and TRBJ2-1. CDR3 length: 11 residues. Per the germline V gene, CDR1 is SGDLS and CDR2 is YYNGEE. This chain's CDR3 is CASSAVGEQFF. The whole variable domain, remainder taken from reference TRBV9 and TRBJ2-1, is DSGVTQTPKHLITATGQRVTLRCSPRSGDLSVYWYQQSLDQGLQFLIQYYNGEERAKGNILERFSAQQFPDLHSELNLSSLELGDSALYFCASSAVGEQFFGPGTRLTVL.

The rearrangement links TRBV20-1 to TRBJ2-1; TCRdb designates TRBD1, a call that cannot be tested without DNA. CDR1 is DFQATT and CDR2 is SNEGSKA in the germline V gene (reference sequence). The CDR3 has 17 amino acids. The CDR3 sequence: CSARVGHLPSSYNEQFF.

This rearrangement joins TRBV29-1 to TRBJ1-1. This CDR3 is built from 12 residues. Germline V CDR1 and CDR2: SQVTM, ANQGSEA. Here the CDR3 reads CSVVKGGAEAFF. Supplemented by reference TRBV29-1 and TRBJ1-1, the full variable domain reads SAVISQKPSRDICQRGTSLTIQCQVDSQVTMMFWYRQQPGQSLTLIATANQGSEATYESGFVIDKFPISRPNLTFSTLTVSNMSPEDSSIYLCSVVKGGAEAFFGQGTRLTVV.

V is TRBV25-1 and J is TRBJ1-6. This CDR3 is built from 12 residues. Looked up from germline, CDR1 is MGHDK and CDR2 is SYGVNS. Here the CDR3 reads CASSEINSPLHF.

The chain combines TRBV20-1 with TRBJ2-1; lacking DNA, the TRBD1 call made by TCRdb goes unchecked. The CDR3 length is 13 residues. Looked up from germline, CDR1 is DFQATT and CDR2 is SNEGSKA (reference sequence). CDR3 amino acids: CSARGIQGNEQFF.

This chain connects TRBV28 to TRBJ2-5; TCRdb returns TRBD1, unconfirmable since there is no DNA. CDR3 size: 14 residues. Germline loops: CDR1 MDHEN, CDR2 SYDVKM. This CDR3 is CASTLEGRQETQYF.